This is a list of T cell receptor beta chains from one sample in a study of molecular identifiers for immune sequencing clone quantification. TCRdb recomputed calls from the PCR reads with MiXCR, one row per CDR3 protein. The sample contains under 800,000 distinct CDR3 sequences, about 25% of which appear only once. The sample was naive CD8+ T cells from blood, with Jurkat cell RNA spiked in. The receptors derive from a human donor in good health. Some libraries in this study had Jurkat cell RNA spiked in. CDR3s include the opening cysteine and the closing phenylalanine or tryptophan. A D gene is named only where the DNA matches it firmly. Rows give clone size only sometimes, using once, few, many, or a class for an expanded clone.

j_gene: TRBJ2-7
d_gene: TRBD2
v_gene: TRBV20-1
abundance: many
CDR3aa: CSARSTSGTYEQYF
CDR3nt: TGCAGTGCTAGATCGACTAGCGGCACCTACGAGCAGTACTTC

j_gene: TRBJ1-1
d_gene: .
v_gene: TRBV4-1
abundance: few
CDR3aa: CASSQNSPNTEAFF
CDR3nt: TGCGCCAGCAGCCAGAACTCACCTAACACTGAAGCTTTCTTT

j_gene: TRBJ2-3
d_gene: TRBD2
v_gene: TRBV9
abundance: few
CDR3aa: CASSVATLAGGFKVADTQYF
CDR3nt: TGTGCCAGCAGCGTAGCAACACTAGCGGGGGGTTTCAAGGTCGCCGATACGCAGTATTTT

j_gene: TRBJ2-1
d_gene: .
v_gene: TRBV29-1
abundance: few
CDR3aa: CSVEEHNEQFF
CDR3nt: TGCAGCGTTGAAGAGCACAATGAGCAGTTCTTC

j_gene: TRBJ1-1
d_gene: TRBD1
v_gene: TRBV15
abundance: .
CDR3aa: CATSRDRGPNTEAFF
CDR3nt: TGTGCCACCAGCAGAGATAGGGGGCCGAACACTGAAGCTTTCTTT

j_gene: TRBJ1-1
d_gene: .
v_gene: TRBV3-1
abundance: many
CDR3aa: CASSQAGFTEAFF
CDR3nt: TGTGCCAGCAGCCAAGCGGGGTTCACTGAAGCTTTCTTT

j_gene: TRBJ2-7
d_gene: .
v_gene: TRBV19
abundance: .
CDR3aa: CASSIMYGDSYEQNF
CDR3nt: TGTGCCAGTAGTATAATGTACGGGGATTCCTACGAGCAGAACTTC

j_gene: TRBJ2-5
d_gene: .
v_gene: TRBV5-6
abundance: .
CDR3aa: CASSFMTFQETQYF
CDR3nt: TGTGCCAGCAGCTTTATGACCTTCCAAGAGACCCAGTACTTC

j_gene: TRBJ2-3
d_gene: .
v_gene: TRBV7-8
abundance: .
CDR3aa: CASSGRGESPDTQYF
CDR3nt: TGTGCCAGCAGCGGCAGGGGGGAGAGCCCAGATACGCAGTATTTT

j_gene: TRBJ2-5
d_gene: .
v_gene: TRBV28
abundance: .
CDR3aa: CASSLFGGAGETQYF
CDR3nt: TGTGCCAGCAGTTTATTCGGGGGCGCCGGGGAGACCCAGTACTTC

j_gene: TRBJ2-5
d_gene: .
v_gene: TRBV13
abundance: many
CDR3aa: CASKSEFSQETQYF
CDR3nt: TGTGCCAGCAAATCGGAGTTCTCCCAAGAGACCCAGTACTTC

j_gene: TRBJ2-7
d_gene: .
v_gene: TRBV27
abundance: few
CDR3aa: CASSLTPGTVSDEQYF
CDR3nt: TGTGCCAGCAGCCTAACCCCGGGGACCGTCAGTGACGAGCAGTACTTC

j_gene: TRBJ2-5
d_gene: TRBD2
v_gene: TRBV3-1
abundance: .
CDR3aa: CASSQGSGGGETQYF
CDR3nt: TGTGCCAGCAGCCAAGGAAGCGGGGGGGGAGAGACCCAGTACTTC

j_gene: TRBJ1-6
d_gene: .
v_gene: TRBV16
abundance: .
CDR3aa: CASNPELRQRHVNSPLHF
CDR3nt: TGTGCCAGCAACCCTGAGCTTCGGCAACGACACGTAAATTCACCCCTCCACTTT

j_gene: TRBJ1-2
d_gene: TRBD1
v_gene: TRBV20-1
abundance: few
CDR3aa: CSARITGANYGYTF
CDR3nt: TGCAGTGCTAGAATTACAGGGGCTAACTATGGCTACACCTTC

j_gene: TRBJ2-7
d_gene: .
v_gene: TRBV7-2
abundance: many
CDR3aa: CASSRTTLGYEQYF
CDR3nt: TGTGCCAGCAGCCGGACTACCCTCGGATACGAGCAGTACTTC

j_gene: TRBJ2-3
d_gene: .
v_gene: TRBV5-5
abundance: .
CDR3aa: CASSLSGRAGDTQYF
CDR3nt: TGTGCCAGCAGCTTGTCGGGCAGGGCGGGAGATACGCAGTATTTT

j_gene: TRBJ2-3
d_gene: .
v_gene: TRBV20-1
abundance: few
CDR3aa: CSASRDKHTDTQYF
CDR3nt: TGCAGTGCTAGTCGGGACAAGCACACAGATACGCAGTATTTT

j_gene: TRBJ2-2
d_gene: .
v_gene: TRBV3-1
abundance: many
CDR3aa: CASSGSNTGELFF
CDR3nt: TGTGCCAGTTCCGGCTCCAACACCGGGGAGCTGTTTTTT

j_gene: TRBJ2-7
d_gene: TRBD2
v_gene: TRBV27
abundance: .
CDR3aa: CASSLTTSGRHEQYF
CDR3nt: TGTGCCAGCAGCCTAACGACTAGCGGGAGACACGAGCAGTACTTC

j_gene: TRBJ2-7
d_gene: TRBD2
v_gene: TRBV20-1
abundance: .
CDR3aa: CSARDRASGTYVQYF
CDR3nt: TGCAGTGCTAGAGACCGGGCTAGCGGCACCTACGTGCAGTACTTC

j_gene: TRBJ2-1
d_gene: TRBD2
v_gene: TRBV4-2
abundance: .
CDR3aa: CASSQSTSGFYNEQFF
CDR3nt: TGTGCCAGCAGCCAATCTACTAGCGGCTTCTACAATGAGCAGTTCTTC

j_gene: TRBJ2-5
d_gene: TRBD1
v_gene: TRBV6-2/TRBV6-3
abundance: .
CDR3aa: CASKGQGTSKTQYF
CDR3nt: TGTGCCAGCAAGGGACAGGGGACGTCAAAGACCCAGTACTTC

j_gene: TRBJ1-1
d_gene: .
v_gene: TRBV20-1
abundance: few
CDR3aa: CSARRVGEGVEAFF
CDR3nt: TGCAGTGCTAGAAGGGTAGGGGAGGGGGTCGAGGCTTTCTTT

j_gene: TRBJ1-1
d_gene: .
v_gene: TRBV5-1
abundance: .
CDR3aa: CASSLRQGSAEAFF
CDR3nt: TGCGCCAGCAGCTTGCGGCAGGGTAGCGCTGAAGCTTTCTTT

j_gene: TRBJ2-7
d_gene: .
v_gene: TRBV12-3/TRBV12-4
abundance: .
CDR3aa: CASSDSGVSGPSYEQYF
CDR3nt: TGTGCCAGCAGCGATTCGGGGGTATCGGGGCCGTCCTACGAGCAGTACTTC

j_gene: TRBJ2-2
d_gene: .
v_gene: TRBV3-1
abundance: many
CDR3aa: CASTGQTGELFF
CDR3nt: TGTGCCAGCACCGGACAGACCGGGGAGCTGTTTTTT